The 27 T cell receptor beta chains presented below share a single source sample, sequenced in a study of T-cell reconstitution after alpha-beta-depleted transplantation in children. Preparation of the TCRbeta library involved a method that used unique molecular identifiers. TCRdb itself ran the PCR reads through MiXCR, one entry per CDR3 protein. The profile shows a few hundred thousand distinct CDR3 sequences, approximately 30% of them singletons. The sequencing used PBMCs, collected before TCRalphabeta/CD19-depleted stem cell transplant. The source of these receptors is a boy in the first two years of life with Wiskott-Aldrich syndrome, due to receive a stem cell transplant.

The chain couples TRBV4-1 to TRBJ2-7; 13 positions agree with TRBD2. CDR3 length: 18 amino acids. Germline CDR1 is MGHRA and CDR2 is YSYEKL. Trimming took 1 base from V and 7 from J; bases not matched to a gene: 13. The CDR3 DNA follows: TGCGCCAGCAGCCAAGGGGGGACTAGCGGGATTAGGCCGGGAGAGCAGTACTTC. Translation: CASSQGGTSGIRPGEQYF.

The chain combines TRBV6-1 with TRBJ1-1; 8 bases align to TRBD1. This CDR3 is 15 amino acids long. Germline trimming cut 2 bases from V and 1 base from J; bases unmatched to any gene: 3. Germline values: CDR1 MNHNS, CDR2 SASEGT. CDR3: CASSEWGTGNTEAFF. The CDR3 DNA reads TGTGCCAGCAGTGAATGGGGGACAGGGAACACTGAAGCTTTCTTT.

This sequence joins TRBV10-3 and TRBJ2-7; D may be TRBD1 (5 bases). The CDR3 extends over 12 amino acids. Trimming removed 6 bases from V and 1 base from J, with 7 bases in between. Germline V gene lookup returns CDR1 ENHRY and CDR2 SYGVKD. The CDR3 DNA sequence: TGTGCCATCAGGGGGCTTTCCTACGAGCAGTACTTC. Translation: CAIRGLSYEQYF.

This clonotype showed up just a few times. This chain joins TRBV5-1 and TRBJ2-2; D unclear. The CDR3 runs 14 residues. Trimming removed 4 bases at V and 5 bases at J, with 12 bases between. Germline-derived CDR1 and CDR2 are SGHRS and YFSETQ. This CDR3 reads CASSLVMATGELFF. Here the CDR3 DNA reads TGCGCCAGCAGCCTTGTAATGGCGACCGGGGAGCTGTTTTTT.

This rearrangement joins TRBV12-3 or TRBV12-4 to TRBJ1-1; tentatively, D is TRBD1 (5 bases). Deletions cut 8 bases from V and 1 base from J, with 20 bases between. This CDR3 is 16 amino acids long. The CDR3 nucleotides are TGTGCCAGCGCATTAAGGGCGCGGGGGGGGAACACTGAAGCTTTCTTT. Residues: CASALRARGGNTEAFF.

V and J are TRBV5-1 and TRBJ2-1, with 9 bases that match TRBD2. The J segment lost 1 base and the V segment lost 3 bases, leaving 5 bases of the junction unmatched. Germline CDR1 reads SGHRS; CDR2 reads YFSETQ. This CDR3 comprises 16 residues. The CDR3 bases are TGCGCCAGCAGCTATAGCGGGAGTGTTTCCTACAATGAGCAGTTCTTC. It yields the protein CASSYSGSVSYNEQFF.

This clonotype has only a few counts. The V and J genes are TRBV5-1 and TRBJ2-5, with D uncertain. Germline V gene data show CDR1 as SGHRS and CDR2 as YFSETQ. This CDR3 is built from 14 residues. Trimming took off 6 bases at V and 2 bases at J, with 14 bases between the two ends. Here the CDR3 reads CASKVAGPQETQYF. The DNA for the CDR3 is TGCGCCAGCAAAGTGGCCGGGCCGCAAGAGACCCAGTACTTC.

This clonotype has more than one count but fewer than ten. The chain employs TRBV11-2 and TRBJ2-2, with D possibly being TRBD1 or TRBD2 (5 bases each). The length of the CDR3 is 15 residues. Deletions cut 4 bases from V and 5 bases from J, with 14 bases between. In germline, CDR1 is SGHAT, CDR2 FQNNGV. CDR3: CASSYRGDLTGELFF. The CDR3 DNA sequence: TGTGCCAGCAGCTACAGAGGGGATTTGACCGGGGAGCTGTTTTTT.

The V and J genes are TRBV7-2 and TRBJ2-1; 7 nucleotides line up with TRBD2. Germline CDR1 reads SGHTA; CDR2 reads FQGNSA. J lost 8 bases, V lost 0 bases, and 10 bases had no gene match. The CDR3 runs to 16 residues. The CDR3 here is CASSLASGTPGYEQFF. The CDR3, as DNA: TGTGCCAGCAGCTTAGCCAGCGGGACCCCGGGCTATGAGCAGTTCTTC.

V usage is TRBV5-1 and J usage is TRBJ2-3; tentatively, D is TRBD2 (5 bases). The germline V gene has CDR1 SGHRS and CDR2 YFSETQ. V was shortened by 0 bases and J by 5 bases, with 10 bases between the two germline ends. The CDR3 spans 14 residues. CDR3 DNA: TGCGCCAGCAGCTTGGCCTCCCGGGGAGATACGCAGTATTTT. Translating it yields CASSLASRGDTQYF.

This chain uses TRBV29-1 with TRBJ1-1; 7 positions match TRBD1. J gave up 3 bases and V 7 bases, and 8 bases lay outside the gene matches. In germline, CDR1 is SQVTM, CDR2 ANQGSEA. The CDR3 is 13 residues long. The CDR3 coding sequence is TGCAGCGCTGGGCCCAGGGGGGACACTGAAGCTTTCTTT. This encodes CSAGPRGDTEAFF.

The CDR3, as DNA: TGTGCCAGCACGAGGCAGCATAATGAAAAACTGTTTTTT. It codes for CASTRQHNEKLFF. This chain connects TRBV6-1 to TRBJ1-4, with D hard to call. The CDR3 has 13 residues. V shed 7 bases and J shed 4 bases, with 10 bases lying between them. Per germline, CDR1 MNHNS and CDR2 SASEGT.

This clonotype has a handful of counts. The chain recombines TRBV28 with TRBJ2-3; a weak D match, TRBD2 (5 bases). The CDR3 extends over 15 amino acids. Germline V gives CDR1 MDHEN, CDR2 SYDVKM. V was pared by 2 bases and J by 4 bases, with 13 bases between. CDR3: CASSLIGRRSDTQYF. DNA of the CDR3: TGTGCCAGCAGTTTAATAGGGAGAAGGTCAGATACGCAGTATTTT.

The chain combines TRBV20-1 with TRBJ2-5; TRBD2 might be the D (7 bases). V lost 0 bases and J lost 5, with 13 bases in between. The CDR3 sequence is 14 residues long. Germline loops: CDR1 DFQATT, CDR2 SNEGSKA (reference sequence). CDR3 sequence reads: CSARDRTAGETQYF. CDR3 DNA sequence: TGCAGTGCTAGAGATCGGACAGCGGGGGAGACCCAGTACTTC.

V is TRBV24-1 and J is TRBJ2-1, with D possibly matching TRBD2 (5 bases). CDR1 KGHDR and CDR2 SFDVKD come from the germline V gene. V shed 5 bases and J shed 9 bases, with 10 bases lying between them. CDR3 length: 12 amino acids. The CDR3 loop is CATSVSRGEQFF. The CDR3 DNA reads TGTGCCACCAGTGTCAGCCGGGGTGAGCAGTTCTTC.

As to this clonotype: The junction departs from the called germline gene at one end, perhaps through a read error. The chain uses TRBV5-1 and TRBJ2-1, with TRBD2 identical over 11 bases. CDR3 length: 15 residues. Germline CDR1 reads SGHRS; CDR2 reads YFSETQ. The CDR3 loop reads CASRLGTSGGNEQFF. The CDR3 DNA reads TGCGCCAGCAGGTTGGGGACTAGCGGTGGGAATGAGCAGTTCTTC. The full variable domain, its missing parts supplied by reference TRBV5-1 and TRBJ2-1, is KAGVTQTPRYLIKTRGQQVTLSCSPISGHRSVSWYQQTPGQGLQFLFEYFSETQRNKGNFPGRFSGRQFSNSRSEMNVSTLELGDSALYLCASRLGTSGGNEQFFGPGTRLTVL.

The chain combines TRBV4-1 with TRBJ2-7; 7 nucleotides align to TRBD2. The CDR3 spans 14 residues. The J segment lost 2 bases and the V segment lost 4 bases, leaving 5 bases of the junction unmatched. Per germline, CDR1 MGHRA and CDR2 YSYEKL. DNA of the CDR3: TGCGCCAGCAGCCCCCCTAGCGGAGCCTACGAGCAGTACTTC. It encodes CASSPPSGAYEQYF.

The chain joins TRBV3-1 to TRBJ2-7, with TRBD2 matching over 9 bases. The J segment lost 6 bases and the V segment lost 8 bases, leaving 8 bases of the junction unmatched. Looked up from germline, CDR1 is LGHDT and CDR2 is YNNKEL (reference sequence). The CDR3 extends over 13 amino acids. This CDR3 is CASSPLAGFEQYF. Written as DNA, the CDR3 is TGTGCCAGCTCCCCCCTAGCGGGGTTCGAGCAGTACTTC.

V is TRBV6-2 or TRBV6-3 and J is TRBJ2-3; tentatively, D is TRBD2 (6 bases). This CDR3 has 14 residues. Trimming removed 4 bases at V and 2 bases at J, with 10 bases between. The germline V gene encodes CDR1 MNHEY and CDR2 SVGEGT. DNA for the CDR3: TGTGCCAGCAGTTCGGGACTTTTCACAGATACGCAGTATTTT. Protein product: CASSSGLFTDTQYF.

The chain couples TRBV6-5 to TRBJ1-2; D is perhaps TRBD1 (6 bases). There are 14 residues in the CDR3. Trimming removed 4 bases from V and 4 bases from J, with 13 bases in between. Germline loops: CDR1 MNHEY, CDR2 SVGAGI. The CDR3 here is CASSSRGAFYGYTF. The CDR3 coding sequence is TGTGCCAGCAGTTCTCGGGGGGCCTTCTATGGCTACACCTTC.

The chain uses TRBV20-1 and TRBJ2-5, with a possible D match to TRBD1 (6 bases). Germline CDR1 and CDR2: DFQATT and SNEGSKA (reference sequence). V lost 6 bases, J lost 2 bases, and 13 bases lay in between. The CDR3 contains 13 residues. CDR3 DNA: TGCAGTGCCTTAGGGACACCTCAAGAGACCCAGTACTTC. Protein sequence: CSALGTPQETQYF.

This clonotype was counted between two and nine times. The CDR3 sequence: CASSQDPGSETQYF. CDR3 in DNA: TGCGCCAGCAGCCAAGACCCCGGGTCAGAGACCCAGTACTTC. V usage is TRBV4-1 and J usage is TRBJ2-5; D not certain. Trimming removed 0 bases at V and 4 bases at J, with 9 bases between. This CDR3 contains 14 residues. The germline CDR1 and CDR2 sequences are MGHRA and YSYEKL.

This clonotype came up a few times. The chain combines TRBV12-3 or TRBV12-4 with TRBJ2-2, with D possibly being TRBD1 (5 bases). The CDR3 has 14 residues. Trimming took off 5 bases at V and 7 bases at J, with 14 bases between the two ends. This chain's CDR3 is CASSPGNRVGELFF. The CDR3 region has the DNA TGTGCCAGCAGTCCAGGGAATCGGGTCGGGGAGCTGTTTTTT.

This chain joins TRBV4-1 and TRBJ1-5, with D possibly TRBD1 on 5 matching bases. The CDR3 has 16 residues. CDR1 is MGHRA, CDR2 YSYEKL, per germline. The V and J ends lost 3 bases and 3 bases respectively, with 15 bases between them. DNA of the CDR3: TGCGCCAGCAGCCAGATCCTGACAGCTCCCAATCAGCCCCAGCATTTT. Residues: CASSQILTAPNQPQHF.

This clonotype occurred once. This chain joins TRBV20-1 and TRBJ2-2; possible D gene TRBD2, 5 bases. The CDR3 consists of 13 residues. Germline lookup yields CDR1 DFQATT and CDR2 SNEGSKA (reference sequence). V dropped 5 bases and J dropped 3 bases, with 10 bases sitting between them. CDR3 in amino acids: CSASTSHTGELFF. The CDR3 DNA reads as TGCAGTGCTTCCACTAGTCACACCGGGGAGCTGTTTTTT.

The V call is TRBV20-1, the J call TRBJ2-5; 9 positions match TRBD2. The germline V gene has CDR1 DFQATT and CDR2 SNEGSKA (reference sequence). The CDR3 is 15 residues long. The ends lost 4 bases at V and 5 bases at J; junction bases unmatched: 11. CDR3 residues: CSATRAGGTGETQYF. As DNA, the CDR3 is TGCAGTGCTACGAGAGCGGGAGGTACTGGTGAGACCCAGTACTTC.

This clonotype was observed a few times. The chain couples TRBV9 to TRBJ2-7; 13 nucleotides align to TRBD2. The CDR3 has 16 amino acids. The V and J ends lost 4 bases and 2 bases, in that order; junction bases with no gene match: 6. CDR1 and CDR2 (germline): SGDLS, YYNGEE. Written as DNA, the CDR3 is TGTGCCAGCAGCCCCGGAGGACTAGCGGGAGCCTACGAGCAGTACTTC. This gives the protein CASSPGGLAGAYEQYF.